This T cell receptor (beta chain) was retrieved from a study of blood T cell repertoires in COVID-19. Across the whole study: The samples span acute and convalescent COVID-19 from the United States, Italy and Spain. PBMCs, B-cell-depleted T cells, or T cells provided the cDNA or gDNA that made up the material.

The CDR3 length is 15 residues. Germline V lookup: CDR1 MDHEN, CDR2 SYDVKM. With V trimmed by 2 bases and J by 6 bases, 6 bases remained unmatched. Original processing notes: Estimates of nucleated cell counts were drawn from the amplification of reference gene primers. TCRdb's table, derived via immunoSEQ multiplex PCR, lists solely in-frame clones and lacks some. That table supplies the V and J calls and clone size; D and trimming were determined from the DNA. Here the sample spans 200,000 to 250,000 clones, about nine tenths being singletons. Grouping used clinical history reported by participants in a survey and questionnaire.

Source material: PBMCs or T cells enriched from blood (not recorded which). The gene calls are TRBV28 and TRBJ1-5, with 8 bases aligning to TRBD1. This receptor was obtained from a woman under 40 with acute COVID-19. The CDR3: CASSLGQGISQPQHF. The CDR3 DNA reads as TGTGCCAGCAGTTTAGGACAGGGTATAAGTCAGCCCCAGCATTTT.